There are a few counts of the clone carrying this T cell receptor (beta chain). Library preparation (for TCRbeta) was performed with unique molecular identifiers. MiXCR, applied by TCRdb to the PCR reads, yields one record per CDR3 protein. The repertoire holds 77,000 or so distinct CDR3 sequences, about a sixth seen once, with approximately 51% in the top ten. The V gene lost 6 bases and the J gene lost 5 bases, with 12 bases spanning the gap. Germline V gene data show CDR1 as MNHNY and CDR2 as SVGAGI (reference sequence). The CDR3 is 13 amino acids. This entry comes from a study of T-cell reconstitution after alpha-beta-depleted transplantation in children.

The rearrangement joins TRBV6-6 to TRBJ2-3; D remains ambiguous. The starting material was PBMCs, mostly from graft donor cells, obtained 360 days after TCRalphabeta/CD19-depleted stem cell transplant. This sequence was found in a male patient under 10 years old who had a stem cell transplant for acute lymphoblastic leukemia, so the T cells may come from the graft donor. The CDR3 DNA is TGTGCCAGCAGCCTCAGCCCGGTAGATACGCAGTATTTT. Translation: CASSLSPVDTQYF.